Listed here is a single T cell receptor beta chain. Its antigen is not known. The sample originates from a study of cytomegalovirus exposure and HLA in healthy donors. General study points: The TCR clusters that emerged in the first cohort tended, a later analysis found, to co-occur in the 110 or so validation repertoires.

This CDR3 is built from 14 residues. V lost 3 bases to trimming and J lost 1 base, with 9 bases between them. Germline CDR1 is MNHEY and CDR2 is SMNVEV (reference sequence). The donors were members of the approximately 120-subject validation cohort (separate from the roughly 660-subject first cohort). Here immunoSEQ multiplex PCR was the method, and the copy in TCRdb shows in-frame clones only, minus some. In the table there are 200,000 or so clones, more than 80% of which are singletons. The sample was PBMCs. The chain is built from TRBV27 and TRBJ1-1, with D hard to call. The sequence was collected from a man aged 18 to 30 in good health and CMV-seropositive. The CDR3 reads CASSFGASNTEAFF. The CDR3 DNA follows: TGTGCCAGCAGTTTCGGAGCTTCGAACACTGAAGCTTTCTTT.